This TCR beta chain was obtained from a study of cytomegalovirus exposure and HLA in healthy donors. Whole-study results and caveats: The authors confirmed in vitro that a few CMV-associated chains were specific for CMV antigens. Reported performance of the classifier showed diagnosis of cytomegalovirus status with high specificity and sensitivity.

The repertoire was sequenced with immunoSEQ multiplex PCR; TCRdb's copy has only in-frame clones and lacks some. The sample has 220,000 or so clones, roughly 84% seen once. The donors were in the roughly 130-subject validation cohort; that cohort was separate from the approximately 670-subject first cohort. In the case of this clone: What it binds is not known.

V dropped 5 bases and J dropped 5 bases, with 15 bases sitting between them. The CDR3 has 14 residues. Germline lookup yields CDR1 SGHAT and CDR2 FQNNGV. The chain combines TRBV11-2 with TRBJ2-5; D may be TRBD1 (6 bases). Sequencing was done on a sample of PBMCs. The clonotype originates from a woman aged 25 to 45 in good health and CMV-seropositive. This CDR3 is CASSTPTGKETQYF. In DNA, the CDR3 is TGTGCCAGCAGCACCCCCACAGGGAAGGAGACCCAGTACTTC.